One sample yielded the 22 T cell receptor beta chains listed below, sequenced in a study of Ad26.COV2.S vaccination and SARS-CoV-2 variants. Treatment specified: 15 to 20 received Ad26.COV2.S at low or high dose, single or two shots; about 5 received placebo; per-sample allocation not given. Collection of samples fell on day 63 after the first vaccine or placebo injection. Libraries were prepared by immunoSEQ multiplex PCR; TCRdb keeps only in-frame clonotypes and omits some of them. Here the sample spans approximately 450,000 clones, around 90% being singletons. The sequencing here drew on peripheral blood, taken in a trial of Ad26.COV2.S vaccine versus placebo. Receptor source: a person between 18 and 65 years old who received the Ad26.COV2.S COVID-19 vaccine or a placebo.

This chain joins TRBV24-1 and TRBJ1-5; no clear D gene. The germline V and J ends were trimmed by 4 bases and 5 bases, with 8 bases remaining between them. Germline V gene data show CDR1 as KGHDR and CDR2 as SFDVKD. The CDR3 totals 13 residues. DNA for the CDR3: TGTGCCACCAGTGACCGGTTCGATCAGCCCCAGCATTTT. The encoded protein is CATSDRFDQPQHF.

The rearrangement uses TRBV9 and TRBJ2-5, with 7 nucleotides matching TRBD2. Germline trimming cut 2 bases from V and 5 bases from J; bases unmatched to any gene: 9. The germline V gene encodes CDR1 SGDLS and CDR2 YYNGEE. The CDR3 loop spans 15 amino acids. CDR3 in amino acids: CASSVWGGKGETQYF. The CDR3 DNA reads as TGTGCCAGCAGCGTGTGGGGGGGAAAAGGGGAGACCCAGTACTTC.

This clone was seen just once. This chain connects TRBV4-3 to TRBJ2-2, with D unclear. V lost 2 bases to trimming and J lost 0 bases, with 7 bases between them. The CDR3 contains 15 residues. CDR1 is LGHNA, CDR2 YSLEER, per germline. CDR3 sequence: CASSQRVANTGELFF. DNA for the CDR3: TGCGCCAGCAGCCAACGGGTAGCGAACACCGGGGAGCTGTTTTTT.

Only one count was recorded for this clone. V is TRBV5-1 and J is TRBJ2-7; TRBD2 might be the D (5 bases). Germline V CDR1 and CDR2: SGHRS, YFSETQ. The CDR3 contains 16 residues. Trimming pared 0 bases from V and 2 bases from J, leaving 15 bases between. CDR3 protein: CASSLGEGGPPYEQYF. The CDR3 DNA follows: TGCGCCAGCAGCTTGGGAGAAGGCGGGCCCCCCTACGAGCAGTACTTC.

The gene calls are TRBV19 and TRBJ2-2, with a possible D match to TRBD2 (5 bases). Deletions cut 3 bases from V and 0 bases from J, with 23 bases between. Germline lookup yields CDR1 LNHDA and CDR2 SQIVND (reference sequence). This CDR3 has 20 residues. The CDR3 sequence is CASSIYRETSPSPNTGELFF. In nucleotides, the CDR3 is TGTGCCAGTAGTATCTATCGGGAAACTAGTCCTTCCCCGAACACCGGGGAGCTGTTTTTT.

This clone was recorded only once. The chain recombines TRBV15 with TRBJ2-3; D remains ambiguous. Germline CDR1 LNHNV, CDR2 YYDKDF (reference sequence). V lost 1 base, J lost 1 base, and 9 bases lay in between. This CDR3 spans 15 amino acids. The CDR3 bases are TGTGCCACCAGCAGAGTTCCGCAGGGCACAGATACGCAGTATTTT. It specifies CATSRVPQGTDTQYF.

This chain links TRBV19 with TRBJ2-7; D is unclear. This CDR3 is built from 14 residues. The ends were cut back, 5 bases at V and 0 bases at J, with 11 bases in the middle. Per the germline V gene, CDR1 is LNHDA and CDR2 is SQIVND (reference sequence). CDR3 nucleotide sequence: TGTGCCAGTAGTCTCGACCCAAGCTCCTACGAGCAGTACTTC. Protein: CASSLDPSSYEQYF.

The chain joins TRBV7-9 to TRBJ2-2, with D uncertain. Germline V CDR1 and CDR2: SEHNR, FQNEAQ (reference sequence). Trimming took 5 bases from V and 8 from J, leaving 9 bases between them. The CDR3 runs 12 residues. The CDR3 region has the DNA TGTGCCAGCAGCCCCGGCGGAGGGGAGCTGTTTTTT. This sequence encodes CASSPGGGELFF.

V and J are TRBV7-6 and TRBJ2-7; D might be TRBD1 (7 bases). V was clipped by 4 bases and J by 4 bases, with 17 bases between them. Germline V gene data show CDR1 as SGHVS and CDR2 as FNYEAQ. The CDR3 contains 15 residues. The CDR3 spells CASSSRGPGGYEQYF. The CDR3 DNA is TGTGCCAGCAGCTCCCGGGGGCCAGGGGGGTACGAGCAGTACTTC.

The J gene is TRBJ2-7, the V gene TRBV5-4; 7 bases are a match to TRBD2. J lost 2 bases, V lost 0 bases, and 5 bases had no gene match. The CDR3 totals 15 residues. CDR1 SGHNT and CDR2 YYREEE come from the germline V gene (reference sequence). The CDR3, as DNA: TGTGCCAGCAGCTTGGCCGGGAGGATCGCCTACGAGCAGTACTTC. It is translated as CASSLAGRIAYEQYF.

The CDR3 loop reads CASSVTSGNVYEQYF. In DNA, the CDR3 is TGTGCCAGCAGCGTGACTAGCGGGAACGTCTACGAGCAGTACTTC. V gene TRBV9 combines with J gene TRBJ2-7; 11 bases fit TRBD2. Germline trimming cut 2 bases from V and 3 bases from J; bases unmatched to any gene: 4. CDR3 length: 15 residues. In germline, CDR1 is SGDLS, CDR2 YYNGEE.

This sequence joins TRBV5-1 and TRBJ1-2; 9 nucleotides align to TRBD1. The CDR3 has 15 residues. Losses at the gene ends were 0 bases for V and 4 bases for J; bases not matched to a gene: 4. CDR1 and CDR2 (germline): SGHRS, YFSETQ. The CDR3 DNA reads TGCGCCAGCAGCTTGGTGACAGGGGGAACCTATGGCTACACCTTC. Protein product: CASSLVTGGTYGYTF. The full variable domain, completed using reference TRBV5-1 and TRBJ1-2, is KAGVTQTPRYLIKTRGQQVTLSCSPISGHRSVSWYQQTPGQGLQFLFEYFSETQRNKGNFPGRFSGRQFSNSRSEMNVSTLELGDSALYLCASSLVTGGTYGYTFGSGTRLTVV.

V gene TRBV15 combines with J gene TRBJ2-7, with no clear D. CDR1 and CDR2 (germline): LNHNV, YYDKDF (reference sequence). The CDR3 has 12 amino acids. Between the trimmed V and J ends, which lost 1 base and 3 bases, there was a span of 4 bases. The chain's CDR3 is CATSRGGYEQYF. CDR3 in DNA: TGTGCCACCAGCAGAGGGGGCTACGAGCAGTACTTC.

The chain joins TRBV30 to TRBJ1-1; no reliable D call. V was shortened by 4 bases and J by 0 bases, with 12 bases between the two germline ends. Germline CDR1 reads GTSNPN; CDR2 reads SVGIG (reference sequence). The CDR3 loop spans 14 amino acids. The CDR3 coding sequence is TGTGCCTGGATGGGGAGGGTTTTGAACACTGAAGCTTTCTTT. It encodes CAWMGRVLNTEAFF.

The V and J genes are TRBV6-5 and TRBJ2-1; 8 nucleotides match TRBD2. Germline V gives CDR1 MNHEY, CDR2 SVGAGI. The CDR3 covers 15 residues. The junction had 6 bases not matched to a gene; V was cut back by 8 bases and J by 0 bases. The CDR3 loop is CASLKRESSYNEQFF. The CDR3 nucleotides are TGTGCCAGCTTGAAGCGGGAGAGCTCCTACAATGAGCAGTTCTTC.

The V call is TRBV21-1, the J call TRBJ1-5. TRBV21-1 constitutes a pseudogene. CDR3 size: 16 residues. CDR3 in amino acids: CASSKDHRPSNQPQHF. The CDR3 bases are TGTGCCAGCAGCAAAGATCATCGACCTAGCAATCAGCCCCAGCATTTT.

The table lists this clone with a count of one. The V call is TRBV4-1, the J call TRBJ2-1; D not certain. Trimming stripped 8 bases from V and 7 bases from J, with 18 bases between. The CDR3 runs to 14 residues. CDR1 MGHRA and CDR2 YSYEKL come from the germline V gene. CDR3 loop: CASALTPLGNEQFF. The CDR3 DNA reads TGCGCCAGCGCCCTGACTCCCCTCGGAAATGAGCAGTTCTTC.

The V gene is TRBV5-5, the J gene TRBJ1-1; a possible D gene is TRBD1 (6 bases). Deletions cut 7 bases from V and 5 bases from J, with 24 bases between. Germline V gene sequence: CDR1 SGHKS, CDR2 YYEKEE (reference sequence). The CDR3 is 16 residues long. CDR3 loop: CASAWYRGHTGTEAFF. In DNA form, the CDR3 reads TGTGCCAGCGCTTGGTATCGGGGGCATACGGGGACTGAAGCTTTCTTT.

This chain uses TRBV2 with TRBJ2-1, with 12 positions matching TRBD2. Germline values: CDR1 SNHLY, CDR2 FYNNEI. CDR3 length: 14 residues. Trimming removed 6 bases from V and 8 bases from J; junction bases left unmatched: 5. CDR3 bases: TGTGCCAGCAGGCTAGCGGGAGGGCCCGATGAGCAGTTCTTC. It translates to CASRLAGGPDEQFF. The complete variable domain, with remaining parts taken from reference TRBV2 and TRBJ2-1, reads EPEVTQTPSHQVTQMGQEVILRCVPISNHLYFYWYRQILGQKVEFLVSFYNNEISEKSEIFDDQFSVERPDGSNFTLKIRSTKLEDSAMYFCASRLAGGPDEQFFGPGTRLTVL.

The rearrangement joins TRBV30 to TRBJ1-2; D is perhaps TRBD1 (5 bases). With 2 bases removed from V and 4 bases from J, the gap between germline ends came to 11 bases. The CDR3 has 13 amino acids. Germline CDR1 is GTSNPN and CDR2 is SVGIG (reference sequence). Here the CDR3 reads CAWSRQGAYGYTF. The CDR3 coding sequence is TGTGCCTGGAGTCGGCAGGGAGCCTATGGCTACACCTTC.

This rearrangement joins TRBV27 to TRBJ1-2; D not resolved. The ends were cut back, 6 bases at V and 5 bases at J, with 13 bases in the middle. This CDR3 is built from 13 residues. The V gene's germline CDR1 is MNHEY and CDR2 SMNVEV (reference sequence). CDR3 in amino acids: CASRGLGVYGYTF. The CDR3 region has the DNA TGTGCCAGCAGAGGATTGGGAGTTTATGGCTACACCTTC.

This clone was seen more than once but under ten times. The rearrangement uses TRBV10-3 and TRBJ1-1; possible D gene TRBD1, 5 bases. Trimming removed 2 bases at V and 3 bases at J, with 13 bases between. The germline gives CDR1 ENHRY, CDR2 SYGVKD. The CDR3 has 15 amino acids. The CDR3: CAISEQGMRHTEAFF. For the CDR3, the DNA is TGTGCCATCAGTGAGCAGGGTATGAGGCACACTGAAGCTTTCTTT.